The 5 T cell receptor beta chains in this list originate from one sample, sequenced in a study of neurological immune-mediated disorders. TCRdb re-derived calls from the 5' RACE reads in MiXCR, one entry per CDR3 protein. The sample gives some 37,000 distinct CDR3 sequences, around 4.8% of which show up once; around 9.7% is in the top ten. Material for sequencing was CD4+ T cells from blood. Source of these receptors: a man aged 18-30 years in good health.

Regarding this clonotype: One end of the junction does not line up with germline, which may come from a read error. The chain is built from TRBV7-2 and TRBJ2-7, with TRBD2 as a possible D gene (5 bases). This CDR3 region has 14 residues. Germline assignment: CDR1 SGHTA and CDR2 FQGNSA. For the CDR3, the DNA is TGTGCCACCAGCTTAGCCCGGGGAGCCTACGAGCAGTACTTC. Translated: CATSLARGAYEQYF.

This clonotype was seen repeatedly, ten times or more. The rearrangement links TRBV11-2 to TRBJ2-3; 16 nucleotides line up with TRBD2. From germline, CDR1 is SGHAT and CDR2 FQNNGV. V gave up 4 bases and J gave up 9 bases; unmatched junction bases: 19. This CDR3 region has 20 residues. The CDR3 loop reads CASSSLNPGLAGGRGRTQYF. DNA for the CDR3: TGTGCCAGCAGCTCATTAAACCCGGGACTAGCGGGGGGGAGAGGGAGGACGCAGTATTTT. Filled out from reference TRBV11-2 and TRBJ2-3, the complete variable domain reads EAGVAQSPRYKIIEKRQSVAFWCNPISGHATLYWYQQILGQGPKLLIQFQNNGVVDDSQLPKDRFSAERLKGVDSTLKIQPAKLEDSAVYLCASSSLNPGLAGGRGRTQYFGPGTRLTVL.

This clonotype was found many times. The chain joins TRBV28 to TRBJ2-5; either TRBD1 or TRBD2 may fit D (6 bases each). V was shortened by 5 bases and J by 5 bases, with 12 bases between the two germline ends. The CDR3 spans 13 residues. Germline CDR1 MDHEN, CDR2 SYDVKM. The CDR3 spells CASSVQGRETQYF. CDR3 sequence (DNA): TGTGCCAGCAGTGTTCAGGGGAGGGAGACCCAGTACTTC.

The sample holds many counts of this clonotype. At one of its ends the junction is not consistent with the germline gene, which may arise from a read error. The V call is TRBV29-1, the J call TRBJ1-4, with 8 bases identical to TRBD1. CDR3 size: 14 residues. Germline values: CDR1 SQVTM, CDR2 ANQGSEA. This chain's CDR3 is CSVEGTGSGEKLSF. The CDR3 region has the DNA TGCAGCGTTGAGGGGACAGGATCGGGTGAAAAACTGTCTTTT.

Ten or more counts support this clonotype. J is TRBJ2-7 and V is TRBV5-8; weak D call: TRBD1 (5 bases). Per the germline V gene, CDR1 is SGHTS and CDR2 is YDEGEE. Trimming left V 3 bases short and J 6 bases short, with 22 bases between. This CDR3 spans 16 amino acids. Here the CDR3 DNA reads TGTGCCAGCAGCTACGTCACCATGACAGCTTTTTTCGAGCAGTACTTC. It yields the protein CASSYVTMTAFFEQYF. Based on the CDR3 plus reference TRBV5-8 and TRBJ2-7, the full variable domain is EAGVTQSPTHLIKTRGQQATLRCSPISGHTSVYWYQQALGLGLQFLLWYDEGEERNRGNFPPRFSGRQFPNYSSELNVNALELEDSALYLCASSYVTMTAFFEQYFGPGTRLTVT.